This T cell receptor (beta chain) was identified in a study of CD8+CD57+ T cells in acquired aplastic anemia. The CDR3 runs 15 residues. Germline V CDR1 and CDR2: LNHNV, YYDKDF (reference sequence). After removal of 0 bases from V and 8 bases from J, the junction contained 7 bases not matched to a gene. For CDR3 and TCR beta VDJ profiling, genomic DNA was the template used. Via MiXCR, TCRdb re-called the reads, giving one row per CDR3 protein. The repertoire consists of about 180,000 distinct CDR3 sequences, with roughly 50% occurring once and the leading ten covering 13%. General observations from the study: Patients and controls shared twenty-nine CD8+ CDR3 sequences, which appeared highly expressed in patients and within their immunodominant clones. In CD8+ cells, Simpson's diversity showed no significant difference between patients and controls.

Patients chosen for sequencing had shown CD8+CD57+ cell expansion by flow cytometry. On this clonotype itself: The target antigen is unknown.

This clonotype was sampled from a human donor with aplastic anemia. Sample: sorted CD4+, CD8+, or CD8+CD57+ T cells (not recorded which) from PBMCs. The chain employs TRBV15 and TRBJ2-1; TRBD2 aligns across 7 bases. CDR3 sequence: CATSRDRGRAYEQFF. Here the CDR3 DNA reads TGTGCCACCAGCAGAGATCGGGGGAGGGCATATGAGCAGTTCTTC.